These 2 T cell receptor beta chains were all obtained from the same sample, sequenced in a study of OX40 agonist ivuxolimab in advanced cancers. Profiling relied on immunoSEQ multiplex PCR, and the TCRdb table lists in-frame clones only, not all of them. Of some 16,000 clones listed, 75% to 90% are singletons. The source material was CD4+ or CD8+ T cells sorted from blood, sampled in a trial of the OX40 agonist ivuxolimab. These receptors were obtained from an adult with an advanced solid tumor such as melanoma, head and neck, liver or kidney cancer.

The chain couples TRBV27 to TRBJ1-5, with 10 bases identical to TRBD1. The trim removed 3 bases at V and 6 bases at J, leaving 8 bases unmatched. Germline CDR1 is MNHEY and CDR2 is SMNVEV (reference sequence). The length of the CDR3 is 16 residues. The CDR3 reads CASSFRDRGGGQPQHF. The CDR3 nucleotides read TGTGCCAGCAGTTTCCGGGACAGGGGAGGCGGTCAGCCCCAGCATTTT.

In regard to this clone: The sample holds other DNA sequences that translate to the same CDR3. The chain employs TRBV28 and TRBJ2-7, with 10 positions matching TRBD1. The CDR3 has 14 amino acids. Germline CDR1 and CDR2: MDHEN and SYDVKM. Unmatched junction bases numbered 5, after V lost 4 bases and J lost 5 bases. CDR3 in DNA: TGTGCCAGCAGTTGGACAGGGGGGGGGAACGAGCAGTACTTC. It codes for CASSWTGGGNEQYF.